This passage covers 20 T cell receptor beta chains from one sample sequenced in a study of T cell responses to AZD1222 COVID-19 vaccine. Measured with immunoSEQ multiplex PCR; TCRdb has only the in-frame clones, and not every one. The data show about 140,000 clones, roughly 90% seen once. This specimen was peripheral blood, taken on day 0 of AZD1222 vaccination. Receptors were obtained from an adult in good health.

In its sample, this clone was seen once. This rearrangement joins TRBV7-3 to TRBJ2-2; tentatively, D is TRBD2 (5 bases). The CDR3 length is 17 residues. CDR1 is SGHTA and CDR2 is FQGTGA in the germline V gene. Trimming shortened V by 3 bases and J by 6 bases, and 20 bases separated the two germline ends. CDR3 amino acids: CASSFQRSGPLAGELFF. DNA for the CDR3: TGTGCCAGCAGCTTTCAGAGGAGCGGCCCGTTGGCCGGGGAGCTGTTTTTT.

The V and J genes are TRBV7-6 and TRBJ2-1, with D possibly being TRBD2 (6 bases). The CDR3 is made up of 16 amino acids. Trimming removed 1 base at V and 3 bases at J, with 13 bases between. Germline CDR1 is SGHVS and CDR2 is FNYEAQ. DNA of the CDR3: TGTGCCAGCAGCTTAGGGGGGGACGGCCACTACAATGAGCAGTTCTTC. As protein: CASSLGGDGHYNEQFF. The variable domain in full, with the rest retrieved from reference TRBV7-6 and TRBJ2-1, is GAGVSQSPRYKVTKRGQDVALRCDPISGHVSLYWYRQALGQGPEFLTYFNYEAQQDKSGLPNDRFSAERPEGSISTLTIQRTEQRDSAMYRCASSLGGDGHYNEQFFGPGTRLTVL.

The chain links TRBV3-1 (or the pseudogene TRBV3-2) to TRBJ2-3, with 13 bases aligning to TRBD2. Germline CDR1 reads LGHDT; CDR2 reads YNNKEL (reference sequence). The CDR3 is 17 residues long. V lost 3 bases and J lost 2; bases outside the gene matches: 5. The CDR3 region has the DNA TGTGCCAGCAGCCACGGACTAGCGGGGGATATCACAGATACGCAGTATTTT. Its protein is CASSHGLAGDITDTQYF.

The V gene is TRBV27, the J gene TRBJ1-3; no definite D call. V dropped 6 bases and J dropped 6 bases, with 12 bases sitting between them. CDR3 length: 13 amino acids. Germline CDR1 reads MNHEY; CDR2 reads SMNVEV (reference sequence). The CDR3 bases are TGTGCCAGCAGCACGCGACCAGAAAACACCATATATTTT. Residues: CASSTRPENTIYF.

The chain joins TRBV7-9 to TRBJ1-2, with D perhaps TRBD1 (5 bases). Trimming left V 4 bases short and J 3 bases short, with 9 bases between. Germline V gene sequence: CDR1 SEHNR, CDR2 FQNEAQ (reference sequence). The CDR3 runs 13 residues. The CDR3 loop reads CASSSQGDYGYTF. CDR3 nucleotides: TGTGCCAGCAGCTCTCAGGGAGACTATGGCTACACCTTC.

V usage is TRBV18 and J usage is TRBJ1-5; no reliable D call. Trimming took off 2 bases at V and 3 bases at J, with 8 bases between the two ends. CDR1 KGHSH and CDR2 LQKENI come from the germline V gene. This CDR3 contains 14 residues. The CDR3 is CASSPWGDNQPQHF. The CDR3, as DNA: TGTGCCAGCTCACCATGGGGTGACAATCAGCCCCAGCATTTT.

The V and J genes are TRBV6-5 and TRBJ1-5; the D gene is possibly TRBD1 (6 bases). Germline CDR1 MNHEY, CDR2 SVGAGI. Between the trimmed V and J ends, which lost 4 bases and 8 bases, there was a span of 9 bases. The CDR3 totals 12 residues. For the CDR3, the DNA is TGTGCCAGCAGTTCTACAGGGAAGCCCCAGCATTTT. Encoded protein: CASSSTGKPQHF.

This clone occurred once. The chain recombines TRBV29-1 with TRBJ1-2, with D hard to call. CDR1 is SQVTM and CDR2 is ANQGSEA in the germline V gene. The V gene lost 5 bases and the J gene lost 4 bases, with 14 bases spanning the gap. This CDR3 is built from 13 residues. In DNA form, the CDR3 reads TGCAGCGTTACTTGGGCGGCATCCTATGGCTACACCTTC. Protein product: CSVTWAASYGYTF.

This chain links TRBV7-2 with TRBJ1-1; D gene unclear. V was shortened by 1 base and J by 0 bases, with 3 bases between the two germline ends. Germline loops: CDR1 SGHTA, CDR2 FQGNSA. The CDR3 is made up of 13 amino acids. CDR3 amino acids: CASSLVVNTEAFF. DNA for the CDR3: TGTGCCAGCAGCTTAGTAGTGAACACTGAAGCTTTCTTT.

V usage is TRBV7-2 and J usage is TRBJ1-6; the match to TRBD1 covers 8 bases. This CDR3 has 16 amino acids. The germline gives CDR1 SGHTA, CDR2 FQGNSA. J gave up 9 bases and V 1 base, and 8 bases lay outside the gene matches. CDR3 sequence (DNA): TGTGCCAGCAGCTTAGTTGGGCAGGGGGCAAGTTCACCCCTCCACTTT. It specifies CASSLVGQGASSPLHF.

V usage is TRBV13 and J usage is TRBJ1-5; D is uncertain. The CDR3 consists of 12 residues. Trimming cost V 2 bases and J 5 bases, with 4 bases left between them. Germline V gene data show CDR1 as PRHDT and CDR2 as FYEKMQ (reference sequence). The CDR3 region is CASSLLDQPQHF. The CDR3, as DNA: TGTGCCAGCAGCTTATTGGATCAGCCCCAGCATTTT.

The chain carries TRBV19 and TRBJ1-2, with D possibly matching TRBD1 (6 bases). Germline V gene lookup returns CDR1 LNHDA and CDR2 SQIVND (reference sequence). Trimming pared 7 bases from V and 1 base from J, leaving 16 bases between. The CDR3 runs 15 residues. CDR3 region: CASTPGGSGNYGYTF. CDR3 in DNA: TGTGCCAGTACCCCCGGGGGCTCCGGTAACTATGGCTACACCTTC.

The rearrangement uses TRBV5-1 and TRBJ2-1, with D perhaps matching TRBD2 (5 bases). Trimming removed 0 bases at V and 9 bases at J, with 10 bases between. Germline values: CDR1 SGHRS, CDR2 YFSETQ. The CDR3 consists of 13 residues. The CDR3 region is CASSLVLASEQFF. As DNA, the CDR3 is TGCGCCAGCAGCTTGGTGCTAGCAAGTGAGCAGTTCTTC.

V usage is TRBV21-1 and J usage is TRBJ2-4; the listed D gene, TRBD1, was not tested against the DNA. TRBV21-1 is recorded as a pseudogene. This CDR3 region has 16 residues. The CDR3 DNA follows: TGTGCCAGCAGCAAAGGGAGAGAGGGGGCCGCGAACATTCAGTACTTC. Amino acids: CASSKGREGAANIQYF.

This chain joins TRBV7-2 and TRBJ2-3; D is uncertain. CDR1 and CDR2 (germline): SGHTA, FQGNSA. The CDR3 contains 12 residues. V lost 6 bases to trimming and J lost 2 bases, with 6 bases between them. CDR3 in DNA: TGTGCCAGCAGTGCGTACACAGATACGCAGTATTTT. Amino acids: CASSAYTDTQYF. The whole variable domain, remainder taken from reference TRBV7-2 and TRBJ2-3, is GAGVSQSPSNKVTEKGKDVELRCDPISGHTALYWYRQSLGQGLEFLIYFQGNSAPDKSGLPSDRFSAERTGGSVSTLTIQRTQQEDSAVYLCASSAYTDTQYFGPGTRLTVL.

V is TRBV2 and J is TRBJ1-2, with a weak D call TRBD1 (6 bases). The CDR3 runs to 15 residues. Trimming stripped 5 bases from V and 5 bases from J, with 18 bases between. The germline CDR1 and CDR2 sequences are SNHLY and FYNNEI. The CDR3: CASSSRGRKSYGYTF. The CDR3 DNA is TGTGCCAGCAGTTCCCGGGGGCGCAAAAGTTATGGCTACACCTTC.

This clone appeared once. Other DNA sequences in the sample encode the same CDR3. The chain combines TRBV5-1 with TRBJ2-2; D is ambiguous. Trimming removed 1 base from V and 3 bases from J, with 4 bases in between. The CDR3 is 13 amino acids. CDR1 is SGHRS, CDR2 YFSETQ, per germline. CDR3 in DNA: TGCGCCAGCAGCTTGAGGGACACCGGGGAGCTGTTTTTT. It encodes CASSLRDTGELFF.

The chain employs TRBV5-1 and TRBJ2-3; D remains ambiguous. V was shortened by 3 bases and J by 3 bases, with 11 bases between the two germline ends. CDR3 length: 14 residues. Germline loops: CDR1 SGHRS, CDR2 YFSETQ. CDR3 sequence reads: CASSSLQRTDTQYF. The CDR3 DNA follows: TGCGCCAGCAGCTCCCTACAAAGGACAGATACGCAGTATTTT.

The J gene is TRBJ1-3, the V gene TRBV30; possible D gene TRBD1, 6 bases. In germline, CDR1 is GTSNPN, CDR2 SVGIG (reference sequence). The V end was cut by 3 bases, the J end by 0 bases, with 12 bases between. The CDR3 is made up of 15 amino acids. The CDR3 loop is CAWSDQGTSGNTIYF. The CDR3 region has the DNA TGTGCCTGGAGCGACCAGGGGACCTCTGGAAACACCATATATTTT.

The chain couples TRBV21-1 to TRBJ1-5; the table's D call, TRBD1, was not checked against the DNA. TRBV21-1 is a known pseudogene. This CDR3 has 18 amino acids. CDR3 nucleotides: TGTGCCAGCAGCTCCTCATCGGGGGACAGGGATAGCAATCAGCCCCAGCATTTT. Its protein product is CASSSSSGDRDSNQPQHF.